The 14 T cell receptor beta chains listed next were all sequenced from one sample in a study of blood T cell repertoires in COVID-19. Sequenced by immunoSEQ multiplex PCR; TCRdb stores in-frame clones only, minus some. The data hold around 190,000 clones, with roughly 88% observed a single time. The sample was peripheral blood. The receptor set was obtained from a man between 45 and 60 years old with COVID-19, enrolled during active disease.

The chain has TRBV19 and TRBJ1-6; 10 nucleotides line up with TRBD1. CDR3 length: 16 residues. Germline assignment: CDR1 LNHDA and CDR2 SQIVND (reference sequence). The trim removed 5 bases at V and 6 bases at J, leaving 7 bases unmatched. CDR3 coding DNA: TGTGCCAGTAGTCGACAGGGGGCAATTCCTAATTCACCCCTCCACTTT. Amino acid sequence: CASSRQGAIPNSPLHF.

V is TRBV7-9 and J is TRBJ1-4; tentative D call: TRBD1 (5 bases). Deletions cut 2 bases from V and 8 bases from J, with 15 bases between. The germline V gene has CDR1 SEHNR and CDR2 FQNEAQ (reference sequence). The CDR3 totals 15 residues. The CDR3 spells CASSLRGSREEKLFF. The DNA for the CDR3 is TGTGCCAGCAGCTTAAGGGGCTCCCGTGAGGAAAAACTGTTTTTT.

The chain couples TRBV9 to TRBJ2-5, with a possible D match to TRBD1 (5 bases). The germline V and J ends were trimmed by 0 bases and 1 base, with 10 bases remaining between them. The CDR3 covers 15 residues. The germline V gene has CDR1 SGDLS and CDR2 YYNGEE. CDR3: CASSVEGIPQETQYF. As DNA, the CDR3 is TGTGCCAGCAGCGTAGAGGGGATTCCCCAAGAGACCCAGTACTTC.

Here the CDR3 DNA reads TGTGCCAGCAGCTTATACCCCCAAGGGTTGGACAATAGAGTCAATGAGCAGTTCTTC. Protein sequence: CASSLYPQGLDNRVNEQFF. The chain links TRBV7-2 to TRBJ2-1; a possible D gene is TRBD1 (5 bases). Germline assignment: CDR1 SGHTA and CDR2 FQGNSA. Trimming took off 2 bases at V and 6 bases at J, with 26 bases between the two ends. The CDR3 has 19 amino acids.

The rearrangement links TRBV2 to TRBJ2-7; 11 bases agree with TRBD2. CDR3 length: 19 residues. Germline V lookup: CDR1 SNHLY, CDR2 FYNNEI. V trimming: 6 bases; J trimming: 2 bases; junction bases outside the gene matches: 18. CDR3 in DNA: TGTGCCAGCAGCTCCGGGCAGGGGTTTTCGGGACTAGCGGCCTACGAGCAGTACTTC. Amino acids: CASSSGQGFSGLAAYEQYF.

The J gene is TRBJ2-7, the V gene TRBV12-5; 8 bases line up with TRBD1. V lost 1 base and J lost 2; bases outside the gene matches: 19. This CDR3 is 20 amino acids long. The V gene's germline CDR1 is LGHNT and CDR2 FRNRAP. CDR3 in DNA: TGTGCTAGTGGTTTGGGCCCTTTACCCTTTACAGGGGGTTCCCCCTACGAGCAGTACTTC. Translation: CASGLGPLPFTGGSPYEQYF.

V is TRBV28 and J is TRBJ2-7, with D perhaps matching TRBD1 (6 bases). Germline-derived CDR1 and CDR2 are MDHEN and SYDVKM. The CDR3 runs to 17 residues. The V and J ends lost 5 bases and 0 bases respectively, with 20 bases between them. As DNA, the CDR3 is TGTGCCAGCAGTCCCACAACCGGACAGAGCCTCTCCTACGAGCAGTACTTC. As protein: CASSPTTGQSLSYEQYF.

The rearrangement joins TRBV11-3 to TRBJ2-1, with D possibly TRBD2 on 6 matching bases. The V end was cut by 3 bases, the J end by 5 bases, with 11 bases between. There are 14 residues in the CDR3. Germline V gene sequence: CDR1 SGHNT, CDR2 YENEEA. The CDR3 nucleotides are TGTGCCAGCAGCTTGTCCTGGGGGGACAATGAGCAGTTCTTC. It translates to CASSLSWGDNEQFF.

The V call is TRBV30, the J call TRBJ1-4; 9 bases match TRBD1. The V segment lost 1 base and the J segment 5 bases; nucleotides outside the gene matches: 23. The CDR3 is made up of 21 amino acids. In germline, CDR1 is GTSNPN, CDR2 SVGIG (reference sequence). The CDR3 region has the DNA TGTGCCTGGAGTGCCCGGCGTACAGGGGGCAGGAAAGGGGGGTTAAATGAAAAACTGTTTTTT. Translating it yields CAWSARRTGGRKGGLNEKLFF. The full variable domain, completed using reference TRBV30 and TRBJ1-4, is SQTIHQWPATLVQPVGSPLSLECTVEGTSNPNLYWYRQAAGRGLQLLFYSVGIGQISSEVPQNLSASRPQDRQFILSSKKLLLSDSGFYLCAWSARRTGGRKGGLNEKLFFGSGTQLSVL.

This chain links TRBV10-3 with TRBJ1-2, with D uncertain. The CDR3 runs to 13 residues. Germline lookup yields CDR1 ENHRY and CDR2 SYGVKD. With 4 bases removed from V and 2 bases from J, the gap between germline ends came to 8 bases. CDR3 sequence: CAISANQNYGYTF. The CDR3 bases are TGTGCCATCAGTGCCAATCAGAACTATGGCTACACCTTC.

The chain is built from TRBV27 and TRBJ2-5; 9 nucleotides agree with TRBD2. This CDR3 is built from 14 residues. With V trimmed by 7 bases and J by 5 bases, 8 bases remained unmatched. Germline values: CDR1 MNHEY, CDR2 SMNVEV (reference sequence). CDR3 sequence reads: CASNPGTSFETQYF. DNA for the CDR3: TGTGCCAGCAACCCCGGGACTAGCTTCGAGACCCAGTACTTC.

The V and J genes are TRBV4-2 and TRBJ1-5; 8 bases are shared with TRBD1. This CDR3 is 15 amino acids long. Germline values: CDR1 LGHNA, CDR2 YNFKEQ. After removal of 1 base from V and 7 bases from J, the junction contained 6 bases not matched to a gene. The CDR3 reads CASSQGPQGDQPQHF. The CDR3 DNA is TGTGCCAGCAGCCAAGGCCCACAGGGGGACCAGCCCCAGCATTTT.

CDR3 coding DNA: TGTGCCAGCAGCCAATGGACAGGAGTCCACGAGCAGTACTTC. It specifies CASSQWTGVHEQYF. V and J are TRBV3-1 (or the pseudogene TRBV3-2) and TRBJ2-7; 7 bases map to TRBD1. Germline CDR1 and CDR2: LGHDT and YNNKEL (reference sequence). The ends lost 2 bases at V and 5 bases at J; junction bases unmatched: 6. This CDR3 has 14 residues.

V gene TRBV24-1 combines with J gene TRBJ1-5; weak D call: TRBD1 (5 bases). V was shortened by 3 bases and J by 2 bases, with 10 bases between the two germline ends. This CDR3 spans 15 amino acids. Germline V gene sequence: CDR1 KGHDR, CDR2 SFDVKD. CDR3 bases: TGTGCCACCAGTGATCCGCGGGGGGGCAATCAGCCCCAGCATTTT. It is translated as CATSDPRGGNQPQHF.